This entry concerns a single T cell receptor beta chain. What it binds is not known. The CDR3 extends over 14 amino acids. V lost 4 bases and J lost 1, with 7 bases in between. Germline CDR1 ENHRY, CDR2 SYGVKD. This sample is drawn from a study of T-cell memory formation after mild COVID-19. Study-level background: TCR clusters showed largely donor specificity.

Findings of the study overall: Contracting CD4+ clones were located mainly in CM and EM, and CD8+ clones in EMRA.

The authors produced TCR alpha and TCR beta cDNA libraries with sample barcodes and UMIs by 5'RACE using constant-segment primers. TCRdb used MiXCR to reprocess the 5' RACE reads, holding one entry per CDR3 protein. The table shows almost 250,000 distinct CDR3 sequences, with approximately 15% occurring only once. The sequencing input was PBMCs or a T cell subset sorted from them (not recorded which). The sequence was collected from an adult woman who had mild COVID-19 (a few samples of this study predate the infection). Cell type and time point are not known. This chain joins TRBV10-3 and TRBJ2-2; D not certain. The CDR3 sequence: CAISARLNTGELFF. The CDR3 nucleotides are TGTGCCATCAGTGCCCGACTGAACACCGGGGAGCTGTTTTTT.